The 21 T cell receptor beta chains presented below share a single source sample, sequenced in a study of blood T cell repertoires in COVID-19 (TCRdb year 2020). Receptor amplification or capture employed the immunoSEQ multiplex PCR assay. TCRdb obtained this table from immuneACCESS and retained in-frame rearrangements with V and J assigned. These tables miss some clones; where compared with another copy, unresolved V genes account for less than half of the shortfall, and the remainder is unexplained. The sample includes 140,000 to 150,000 clones, with around nine tenths observed a single time. Jointly, the top ten make up roughly 1.6% of the sample. The sequenced material came from peripheral blood. These receptors were taken from a woman between 50 and 59 years old with acute or convalescent COVID-19.

V and J are TRBV5-6 and TRBJ1-1, with D hard to call. Trimming cost V 0 bases and J 0 bases, with 15 bases left between them. The CDR3 is 17 residues long. Germline CDR1 SGHDT, CDR2 YYEEEE. The CDR3 loop reads CASSLASSVRMNTEAFF. In DNA, the CDR3 is TGTGCCAGCAGCTTGGCCTCTTCTGTCCGTATGAACACTGAAGCTTTCTTT.

The chain couples TRBV28 to TRBJ1-2; 9 nucleotides match TRBD1. Per germline, CDR1 MDHEN and CDR2 SYDVKM. Trimming cost V 4 bases and J 6 bases; bases outside gene matches: 6. CDR3 length equals 14 residues. The CDR3 DNA reads as TGTGCCAGCAGTTCCGGGACAGGGACAAATGGCTACACCTTC. This encodes CASSSGTGTNGYTF.

The chain carries TRBV27 and TRBJ2-3, with 9 bases fitting TRBD2. The CDR3 runs to 16 residues. CDR1 is MNHEY, CDR2 SMNVEV, per germline (reference sequence). The ends lost 0 bases at V and 1 base at J; junction bases unmatched: 2. The CDR3 DNA reads TGTGCCAGCAGTTTATCGCGACTAGCGGGCACAGATACGCAGTATTTT. Its translation is CASSLSRLAGTDTQYF.

This rearrangement joins TRBV7-2 to TRBJ2-7, with TRBD2 as a possible D gene (5 bases). This CDR3 comprises 13 residues. Germline values: CDR1 SGHTA, CDR2 FQGNSA. Trimming stripped 4 bases from V and 7 bases from J, with 14 bases between. CDR3 amino acids: CASSYFSGLEQYF. Written as DNA, the CDR3 is TGTGCCAGCAGCTACTTCTCGGGGTTAGAGCAGTACTTC.

The chain carries TRBV7-8 and TRBJ1-5, with TRBD1 matching over 10 bases. The CDR3 covers 15 residues. The V and J ends lost 5 bases and 2 bases, in that order; junction bases with no gene match: 3. Per germline, CDR1 SGHVS and CDR2 FQNEAQ. The CDR3 sequence is CASSPGTGGNQPQHF. The CDR3 DNA reads TGTGCCAGCAGCCCTGGGACAGGGGGCAATCAGCCCCAGCATTTT.

CDR3 in DNA: TGTGCCAGCTCACCACCGCGAGGCTACGAGCAGTACTTC. This gives the protein CASSPPRGYEQYF. The chain carries TRBV18 and TRBJ2-7; D is undetermined. V lost 0 bases and J lost 3, with 6 bases in between. The V gene's germline CDR1 is KGHSH and CDR2 LQKENI. The CDR3 is 13 residues long.

This sequence joins TRBV7-9 and TRBJ1-2, with 10 bases identical to TRBD1. The J segment lost 4 bases and the V segment lost 7 bases, leaving 6 bases of the junction unmatched. The germline CDR1 and CDR2 sequences are SEHNR and FQNEAQ (reference sequence). The CDR3 totals 14 residues. The chain's CDR3 is CASNPGQGPYGYTF. CDR3 DNA: TGTGCCAGCAATCCGGGACAGGGGCCCTATGGCTACACCTTC.

The chain uses TRBV7-2 and TRBJ1-5; D possibly corresponds to TRBD1 (5 bases). The CDR3 contains 13 residues. Trimming took 10 bases from V and 0 from J, leaving 10 bases between them. Germline V gene lookup returns CDR1 SGHTA and CDR2 FQGNSA. The CDR3: CATSTGSNQPQHF. CDR3 DNA sequence: TGTGCCACCTCTACAGGTAGCAATCAGCCCCAGCATTTT.

This chain links TRBV19 with TRBJ2-6; 8 bases agree with TRBD1. This CDR3 spans 16 amino acids. Germline-derived CDR1 and CDR2 are LNHDA and SQIVND (reference sequence). With 8 bases clipped from V and 0 bases from J, the junction kept 6 bases outside the gene matches. CDR3 sequence (DNA): TGTGCCAGTGGTAGACAGGGGAGCTCTGGGGCCAACGTCCTGACTTTC. Amino acids: CASGRQGSSGANVLTF. The full variable domain, in which reference TRBV19 and TRBJ2-6 provide the parts outside the CDR3, is DGGITQSPKYLFRKEGQNVTLSCEQNLNHDAMYWYRQDPGQGLRLIYYSQIVNDFQKGDIAEGYSVSREKKESFPLTVTSAQKNPTAFYLCASGRQGSSGANVLTFGAGSRLTVL.

The chain uses TRBV12-3 or TRBV12-4 and TRBJ2-2; 7 positions match TRBD2. J lost 4 bases, V lost 11 bases, and 4 bases had no gene match. There are 12 residues in the CDR3. The CDR3 reads CAAREFTGELFF. The CDR3 DNA is TGTGCCGCGCGGGAGTTCACCGGGGAGCTGTTTTTT.

The V call is TRBV7-9, the J call TRBJ2-1; no clear D gene. Trimming cost V 1 base and J 2 bases, with 9 bases left between them. This CDR3 spans 15 amino acids. Germline V gene lookup returns CDR1 SEHNR and CDR2 FQNEAQ (reference sequence). The CDR3 region has the DNA TGTGCCAGCAGCTTAGAAGGCGGTCCCTACAATGAGCAGTTCTTC. It is translated as CASSLEGGPYNEQFF.

The rearrangement links TRBV7-9 to TRBJ2-2; 11 bases align to TRBD2. The CDR3 length is 17 residues. The junction had 13 bases not matched to a gene; V was cut back by 7 bases and J by 6 bases. Germline CDR1 is SEHNR and CDR2 is FQNEAQ (reference sequence). CDR3 residues: CASTLAGTSGVSGELFF. The CDR3 bases are TGTGCCAGCACCCTAGCCGGGACTAGCGGAGTTTCCGGGGAGCTGTTTTTT. The full variable domain, with the rest looked up from reference TRBV7-9 and TRBJ2-2, is DTGVSQNPRHKITKRGQNVTFRCDPISEHNRLYWYRQTLGQGPEFLTYFQNEAQLEKSRLLSDRFSAERPKGSFSTLEIQRTEQGDSAMYLCASTLAGTSGVSGELFFGEGSRLTVL.

Points on this clone: A junction end diverges from the germline sequence, so it may reflect a read error. The CDR3 region is CASSFNSQETQYF. The CDR3 nucleotides read TGCGCCAGCAGCTTCAACTCTCAAGAAACCCAGTACTTC. The V call is TRBV5-1, the J call TRBJ2-5; D not certain. This CDR3 spans 13 amino acids. Germline loops: CDR1 SGHRS, CDR2 YFSETQ.

The chain recombines TRBV21-1 with TRBJ1-6; the table's D call TRBD1 went unverified against the DNA. TRBV21-1 is noted as a pseudogene. The CDR3 runs to 18 residues. The CDR3 coding sequence is TGTGCCAGCAGCAAAGGGGCCCCGCCCGGGACACCAAATTCACCCCTCCACTTT. The encoded protein is CASSKGAPPGTPNSPLHF.

The chain joins TRBV27 to TRBJ2-2; no firm D call. The germline CDR1 and CDR2 sequences are MNHEY and SMNVEV (reference sequence). The CDR3 has 12 amino acids. Trimming pared 3 bases from V and 7 bases from J, leaving 6 bases between. The CDR3 sequence: CASSLRIGELFF. The CDR3 bases are TGTGCCAGCAGTTTGCGCATCGGGGAGCTGTTTTTT.

This chain connects TRBV7-9 to TRBJ1-2; tentative D call: TRBD1 (6 bases). Trimming removed 5 bases at V and 8 bases at J, with 21 bases between. Germline values: CDR1 SEHNR, CDR2 FQNEAQ (reference sequence). CDR3 length equals 15 residues. The DNA of the CDR3 is TGTGCCAGCAGCGCCCCCCAACACAGGGCTGCGGGCTACACCTTC. Translating it yields CASSAPQHRAAGYTF. Variable domain in full (rest from reference TRBV7-9 and TRBJ1-2): DTGVSQNPRHKITKRGQNVTFRCDPISEHNRLYWYRQTLGQGPEFLTYFQNEAQLEKSRLLSDRFSAERPKGSFSTLEIQRTEQGDSAMYLCASSAPQHRAAGYTFGSGTRLTVV.

In DNA, the CDR3 is TGTGCCAGCAGCGCCTTAAGCGGGGGAACGACCGGGGAGCTGTTTTTT. It translates to CASSALSGGTTGELFF. The gene calls are TRBV5-4 and TRBJ2-2, with TRBD2 matching over 8 bases. The CDR3 totals 16 residues. Germline-derived CDR1 and CDR2 are SGHNT and YYREEE (reference sequence). V lost 4 bases and J lost 5; bases outside the gene matches: 10.

CDR3 protein: CATQRGSYNEQFF. In DNA, the CDR3 is TGTGCCACCCAGCGGGGGTCCTACAATGAGCAGTTCTTC. The chain joins TRBV28 to TRBJ2-1; 8 bases match TRBD2. In germline, CDR1 is MDHEN, CDR2 SYDVKM. The CDR3 covers 13 residues. Losses at the gene ends were 10 bases for V and 1 base for J; bases not matched to a gene: 3.

This sequence joins TRBV18 and TRBJ1-2, with D possibly matching TRBD1 (5 bases). CDR3 length equals 13 residues. Trimming removed 5 bases at V and 0 bases at J, with 7 bases between. CDR1 and CDR2 from the germline V gene are KGHSH and LQKENI. CDR3 residues: CASSSDTNYGYTF. CDR3 sequence (DNA): TGTGCCAGCTCATCGGACACTAACTATGGCTACACCTTC.

This clone showed up just once. The chain combines TRBV6-6 with TRBJ2-7, with a weak D call TRBD1 (5 bases). Germline V gene data show CDR1 as MNHNY and CDR2 as SVGAGI (reference sequence). The V and J ends lost 7 bases and 5 bases respectively, with 15 bases between them. CDR3 length: 13 residues. CDR3 DNA sequence: TGTGCCAGCATTCGCCCAGGGCCCAACGAGCAGTACTTC. It specifies CASIRPGPNEQYF.

The chain carries TRBV2 and TRBJ1-4, with 7 bases aligning to TRBD1. The germline V gene encodes CDR1 SNHLY and CDR2 FYNNEI. This CDR3 is built from 17 residues. Unmatched junction bases numbered 13, after V lost 4 bases and J lost 5 bases. The CDR3 loop is CASSALLGDSENEKLFF. The CDR3 nucleotides are TGTGCCAGCAGTGCCCTTTTAGGGGACAGCGAGAATGAAAAACTGTTTTTT.